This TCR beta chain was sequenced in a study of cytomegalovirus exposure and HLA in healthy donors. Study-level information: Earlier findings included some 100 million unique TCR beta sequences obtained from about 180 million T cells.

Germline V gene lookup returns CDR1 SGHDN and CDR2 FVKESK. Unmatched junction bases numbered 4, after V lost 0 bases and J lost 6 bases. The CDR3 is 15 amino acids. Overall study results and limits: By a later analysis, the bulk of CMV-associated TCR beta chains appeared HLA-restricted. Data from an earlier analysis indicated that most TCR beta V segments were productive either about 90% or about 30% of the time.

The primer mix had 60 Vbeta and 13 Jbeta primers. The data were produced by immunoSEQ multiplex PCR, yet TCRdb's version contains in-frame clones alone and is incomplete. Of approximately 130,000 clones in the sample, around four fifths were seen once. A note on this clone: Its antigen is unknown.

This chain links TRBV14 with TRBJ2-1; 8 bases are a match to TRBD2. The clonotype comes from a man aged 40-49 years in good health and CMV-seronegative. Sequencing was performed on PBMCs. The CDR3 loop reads CASSQDGGGTNEQFF. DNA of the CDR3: TGTGCCAGCAGCCAAGATGGCGGGGGGACCAATGAGCAGTTCTTC.